The next 5 T cell receptor beta chains were all read from a single sample in a study of blood T cells in healthy people across ages. Primed by a sample-barcoded 5' primer and a J-beta primer mix, a second PCR proceeded for 7 to 11 cycles. TCRdb re-derived calls from the 5' RACE reads in MiXCR, one entry per CDR3 protein. Of hundreds of thousands of distinct CDR3 sequences listed, around 50% are singletons. Input material: blood. These receptors originate from a woman aged 80 or over in good health.

The chain's CDR3 is CASSLKVSEITYNEQFF. CDR3 in DNA: TGCGCCAGCAGCTTGAAAGTGTCAGAGATAACCTACAATGAGCAGTTCTTC. This sequence joins TRBV5-1 and TRBJ2-1; D remains ambiguous. The germline V gene has CDR1 SGHRS and CDR2 YFSETQ. The length of the CDR3 is 17 residues. V was trimmed by 1 base and J by 2 bases, leaving 16 bases between them.

This clonotype was seen only once. The conserved final phenylalanine or tryptophan is absent from the CDR3, which likely points to a read error. The CDR3 here is CASSERNPGTDTEAFL. The CDR3 DNA reads TGTGCCAGCAGTGAACGGAATCCAGGGACGGACACTGAAGCTTTCTTA. The chain combines TRBV6-1 with TRBJ1-1; D perhaps matches TRBD1 (5 bases). There are 16 residues in the CDR3. V lost 2 bases, J lost 3 bases, and 16 bases lay in between. Looked up from germline, CDR1 is MNHNS and CDR2 is SASEGT.

The rearrangement links TRBV20-1 to TRBJ2-7; TRBD1 is a possible D gene (5 bases). The V end lost 6 bases, the J end lost 7 bases, and 13 bases lay between the germline ends. The CDR3 is made up of 11 amino acids. In germline, CDR1 is DFQATT, CDR2 SNEGSKA (reference sequence). This CDR3 is CSARTGAEQYF. The CDR3 DNA follows: TGCAGTGCGCGAACAGGAGCGGAGCAGTACTTC.

V gene TRBV20-1 combines with J gene TRBJ2-1, with TRBD2 matching over 11 bases. Germline CDR1 is DFQATT and CDR2 is SNEGSKA (reference sequence). CDR3 length: 16 amino acids. The J segment lost 4 bases and the V segment lost 2 bases, leaving 7 bases of the junction unmatched. The CDR3 sequence: CSARKLAGGPYNEQFF. CDR3 sequence (DNA): TGCAGTGCTAGAAAGCTAGCGGGGGGCCCATACAATGAGCAGTTCTTC.

This clonotype was observed many times. The chain combines TRBV12-3 or TRBV12-4 with TRBJ2-7; 7 bases match TRBD1. This CDR3 has 14 amino acids. V gave up 2 bases and J gave up 6 bases; unmatched junction bases: 7. The CDR3 nucleotides are TGTGCCAGCAGTTTATGGACAGGACTTACCGAGCAGTACTTC. It translates to CASSLWTGLTEQYF.